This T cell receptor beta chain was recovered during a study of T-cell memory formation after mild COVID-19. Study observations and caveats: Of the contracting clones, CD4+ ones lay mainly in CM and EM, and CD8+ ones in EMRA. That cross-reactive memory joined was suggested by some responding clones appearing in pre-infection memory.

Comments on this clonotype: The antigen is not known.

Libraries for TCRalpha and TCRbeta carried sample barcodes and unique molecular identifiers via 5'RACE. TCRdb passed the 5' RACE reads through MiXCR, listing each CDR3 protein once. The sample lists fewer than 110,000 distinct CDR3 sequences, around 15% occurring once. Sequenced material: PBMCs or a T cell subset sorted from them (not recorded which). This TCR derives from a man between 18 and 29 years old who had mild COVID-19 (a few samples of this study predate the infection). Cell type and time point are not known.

CDR3 protein: CASSRGFGANVLTF. The DNA of the CDR3 is TGTGCCAGCAGTCGGGGCTTTGGGGCCAACGTCCTGACTTTC. V is TRBV7-9 and J is TRBJ2-6; D is perhaps TRBD1 or TRBD2 (5 bases each). Germline-derived CDR1 and CDR2 are SEHNR and FQNEAQ (reference sequence). This CDR3 contains 14 residues. V dropped 6 bases and J dropped 3 bases, with 9 bases sitting between them.